The source of this TCR beta chain is a study of cytomegalovirus exposure and HLA in healthy donors. Findings of the study overall: In a later analysis, a genetic analysis reported fewer productive-TCR N-insertions in an Asian-associated ancestry cluster than the cohort average. Analysis performed later found more than 15,000 TCR beta sequences associated with HLA alleles at 0.05 false discovery rate.

The PCR made use of 60 Vbeta and 13 Jbeta primers. Repertoires were generated with immunoSEQ multiplex PCR, while TCRdb's copy carries only in-frame clones and drops some. This table holds about 200,000 clones, roughly 72% found once. Regarding this clone: As yet, its antigen is unknown.

This CDR3 spans 16 amino acids. V trimming: 0 bases; J trimming: 4 bases; junction bases outside the gene matches: 5. From germline, CDR1 is LGHNT and CDR2 FRNRAP. This receptor was taken from a man aged 25 to 40 in good health and CMV-seronegative. The rearrangement links TRBV12-5 to TRBJ2-2; TRBD2 matches at 7 bases. Sequenced input: PBMCs. The CDR3 protein is CASGLVGGRFTGELFF. The CDR3 DNA reads TGTGCTAGTGGTTTGGTAGGCGGGAGATTCACCGGGGAGCTGTTTTTT.